The clone carrying this T cell receptor beta chain was picked up a small number of times. A read error may produce the germline difference seen at one junction end. Amplification of TCR beta CDR3 regions used RNA as the template. First-round RT-PCR with HTBI primers amplified the TCR CDR3 region. TCRdb reprocessed the multiplex PCR reads with MiXCR, giving one entry per CDR3 protein. In the table there are about 400,000 distinct CDR3 sequences, around 14% of which are singletons. The data originate from a study of T cells in Graves' hyperthyroidism and ophthalmopathy. Germline CDR1 LNHDA, CDR2 SQIVND (reference sequence). The CDR3 is made up of 12 amino acids.

The chain recombines TRBV19 with TRBJ2-7; weak D call: TRBD2 (5 bases). The specimen was blood. The origin of this receptor is a young woman with Graves' hyperthyroidism. The CDR3 loop reads CAISSTSYEQYF. The CDR3 nucleotides read TGTGCCATTAGTTCTACTAGCTACGAGCAGTACTTC.